This T cell receptor (beta chain) was captured by sequencing in a study of blood T cell repertoires in COVID-19 (dated by TCRdb to the early 2020s). For the wider study: The collaborator samples originated in the United States, Italy and Spain and spanned the acute and convalescent phases of COVID-19. The material from the prospective study consisted of cDNA or gDNA derived from T cells, B-cell-depleted T cells, or PBMCs. The samples were drawn from two sources: the first 160 participants of the ongoing ImmuneRACE study, and 950 to 1,500 subjects contributed by 6 global collaborators. Nearly every sample came with metadata listing a de-identified subject ID, COVID-19 status, age in years and sex. Where HLA class I and class II types were available, the types were taken from metadata supplied by the sample provider, not from assay-based typing. A freely available public database, intended as a resource for researchers studying the immune response to SARS-CoV-2, is where the repertoires were released. Deeply sampled blood TCRbeta repertoires from subjects exposed to, actively infected with, or recovered from COVID-19 were included in the dataset. What the research found in general, with its limitations: The quantity of clinical and demographic metadata differed by source and by participant and was supplied without curation.

As to this clone: Its antigen specificity is not known. No base qualities exist here, and no much larger clone lies one base off it.

The collaborating institutions used their own protocols to collect whole blood in K2EDTA tubes. For TCRbeta analysis, collaborators shipped samples as frozen whole blood, isolated PBMCs, or DNA extracted from either of those sample types. TCRbeta CDR3 regions were amplified from genomic DNA by means of the immunoSEQ Assay, a bias-controlled multiplex PCR. Per the source publication's procedure: The number of nucleated cells in each sample was estimated from the amplification of reference gene primers within the assay. To quantify the absolute abundance of each unique TCRbeta CDR3 rearrangement, sequence reads were collapsed and filtered. For each sample, productive Simpson clonality was calculated as the square root of Simpson's diversity index across productive rearrangements. The immuneACCESS repertoire file appears here via TCRdb, limited to in-frame rearrangements. These files lack a portion of the clones; in checked studies, under half of the deficit traces to unresolved V genes, and the cause of the others is not known. The DNA gave D and trimming, while V, J and clone size come from that table. The sample data list around 150,000 clones, and approximately 86% of these were observed just once. Of the sample, roughly 8% is held by the ten largest clones.

The sequence was obtained from a man aged 55 to 70 with acute or convalescent COVID-19. The sequencing sample was made of peripheral blood.

The CDR3 corresponds to CASPSVRGSNIQYF. The DNA sequence follows: TGTGCCAGCCCCTCCGTAAGAGGGTCGAACATTCAGTACTTC. The chain is encoded by TRBV5-8 joined to TRBJ2-4, and TRBD2 may be the D gene, going by 5 matching bases. V lost 7 bases and J lost 7 bases; the stretch between them is 18 bases long. CDR1 is given as SGHTS and CDR2 as YDEGEE, both from the germline V gene. From cysteine to phenylalanine, the CDR3 is 14 amino acids long. The kept DNA is CDR3 alone, 42 bases in frame from the first base. The reference TRBV5-8 and TRBJ2-4 proteins fill in what lies around the CDR3, so the full variable domain reads EAGVTQSPTHLIKTRGQQATLRCSPISGHTSVYWYQQALGLGLQFLLWYDEGEERNRGNFPPRFSGRQFPNYSSELNVNALELEDSALYLCASPSVRGSNIQYFGAGTRLSVL.